This TCR beta chain is from a study of T cells in Graves' hyperthyroidism and ophthalmopathy. Study-wide results and limits: Blood samples included most of the expanded thyroid clonotypes exceeding 0.001.

This CDR3 region has 16 residues. Germline V lookup: CDR1 DFQATT, CDR2 SNEGSKA (reference sequence). Trimming pared 3 bases from V and 4 bases from J, leaving 19 bases between. Note on this clonotype: Its cognate antigen is unknown.

Using around 10 ml of fresh peripheral blood, PBMCs were prepared. It was RNA transcripts that yielded the amplified TCR beta CDR3 regions. First-round RT-PCR with HTBI primers amplified the TCR CDR3 region. TCRdb redid the calling of the multiplex PCR reads with MiXCR, one entry per CDR3 protein. This table holds some 460,000 distinct CDR3 sequences, approximately 15% found once. This TCR came from a woman younger than 35 with Graves' hyperthyroidism. J is TRBJ1-5 and V is TRBV20-1; D is unclear. The specimen sequenced was blood. Here the CDR3 reads CSARGRKGCGNQPQHF. CDR3 nucleotides: TGCAGTGCTAGGGGGAGAAAAGGATGTGGAAATCAGCCCCAGCATTTT.